The TCR beta chain under discussion was sequenced for a study of T cell repertoires in cytomegalovirus infection (dated by TCRdb to 2018 to 2020). Notes on the research overall: Donor HLA type was relevant to the analysis, because carriage of CMV infection together with the matching HLA type was indicated by public TCR beta signatures.

Points the paper makes about the study in general: In both this cohort and an independent roughly 350-donor cohort, the cumulative frequency of public TCR beta family members distinguished carriers of CMV infection plus the relevant HLA type. In the ex vivo response, HLA-C-restricted CMV-specific TCR beta clonotypes were dominant, and in two of eight donors the single most frequent clonotype came from this HLA-C-restricted group.

Reads for this sample came from an Illumina HiSeq 1500. The public reads were run again by TCRdb, first through fastp at Q25 and then through MiXCR, and only productive beta chains were kept. For every CDR3 protein sequence, its rows merge into one entry that carries the most common genes and DNA. Recorded for this sample are nearly 450,000 distinct CDR3 sequences; roughly 31% of them occurred a single time. The ten top clones hold about an eighth of the sample. V and J are trimmed by 7 bases and 5 bases, and the gene matches miss 4 bases of the junction. There are 13 amino acids in the CDR3, from cysteine to phenylalanine inclusive. Solely the CDR3 DNA is kept, with 39 bases framed from the first base. Reading the germline V gene gives CDR1 SGHAT and CDR2 FQNNGV. Comment on this clonotype: Its binding antigen is unknown. Base qualities are not recorded, but no much larger clone differs from it by a single base.

The rearrangement joined TRBV11-2 to TRBJ2-5, with 10 bases in between that match TRBD2. The source is a human donor in good health (CMV status not recorded). Some clones in this sample may be carry-over from other donors' samples. The sequencing sample was made of PBMCs. The DNA reads as follows: TGTGCCAGCACCGGGACTAGCGATGAGACCCAGTACTTC. Protein translation: CASTGTSDETQYF. The CDR3, completed at both ends by the reference TRBV11-2 and TRBJ2-5 genes, gives the full variable domain EAGVAQSPRYKIIEKRQSVAFWCNPISGHATLYWYQQILGQGPKLLIQFQNNGVVDDSQLPKDRFSAERLKGVDSTLKIQPAKLEDSAVYLCASTGTSDETQYFGPGTRLLVL.